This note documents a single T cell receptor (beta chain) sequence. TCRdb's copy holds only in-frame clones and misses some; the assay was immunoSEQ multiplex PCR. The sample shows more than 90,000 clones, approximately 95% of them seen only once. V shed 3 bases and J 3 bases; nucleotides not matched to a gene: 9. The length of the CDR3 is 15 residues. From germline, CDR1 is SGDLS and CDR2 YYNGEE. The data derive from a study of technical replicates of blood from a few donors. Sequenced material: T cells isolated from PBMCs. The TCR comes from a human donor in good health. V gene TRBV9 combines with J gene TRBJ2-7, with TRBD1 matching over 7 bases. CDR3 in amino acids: CASSALPGQLYEQYF. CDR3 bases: TGTGCCAGCAGCGCCTTACCGGGACAGCTCTACGAGCAGTACTTC. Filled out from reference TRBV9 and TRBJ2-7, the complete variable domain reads DSGVTQTPKHLITATGQRVTLRCSPRSGDLSVYWYQQSLDQGLQFLIQYYNGEERAKGNILERFSAQQFPDLHSELNLSSLELGDSALYFCASSALPGQLYEQYFGPGTRLTVT.